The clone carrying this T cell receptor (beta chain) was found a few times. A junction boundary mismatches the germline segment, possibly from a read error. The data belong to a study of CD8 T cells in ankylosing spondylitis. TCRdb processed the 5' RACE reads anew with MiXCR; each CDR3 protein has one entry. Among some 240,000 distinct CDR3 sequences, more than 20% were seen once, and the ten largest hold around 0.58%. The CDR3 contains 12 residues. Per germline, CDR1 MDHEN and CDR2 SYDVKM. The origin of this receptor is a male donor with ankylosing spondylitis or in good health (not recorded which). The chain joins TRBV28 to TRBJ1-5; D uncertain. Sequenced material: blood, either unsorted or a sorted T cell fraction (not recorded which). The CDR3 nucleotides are TGTGCCAGCAGTTTAATCAATAAGCCCCAGCATTTT. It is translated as CASSLINKPQHF.